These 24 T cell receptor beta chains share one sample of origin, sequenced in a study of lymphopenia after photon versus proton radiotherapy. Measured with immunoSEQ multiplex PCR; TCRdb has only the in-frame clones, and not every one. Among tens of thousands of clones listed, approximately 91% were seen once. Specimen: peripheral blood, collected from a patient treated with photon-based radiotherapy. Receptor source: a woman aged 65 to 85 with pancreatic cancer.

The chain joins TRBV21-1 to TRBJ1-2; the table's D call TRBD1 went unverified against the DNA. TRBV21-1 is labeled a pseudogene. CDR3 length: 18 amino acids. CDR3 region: CASSSCPGTGNGNYGYTF. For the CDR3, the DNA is TGTGCCAGCAGCTCCTGTCCCGGGACAGGGAACGGGAACTATGGCTACACCTTC.

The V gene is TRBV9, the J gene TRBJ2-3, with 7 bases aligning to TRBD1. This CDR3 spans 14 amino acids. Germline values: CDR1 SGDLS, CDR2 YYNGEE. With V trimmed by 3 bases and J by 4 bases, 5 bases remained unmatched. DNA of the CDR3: TGTGCCAGCAGCGAGGGGACAGTTCCAGATACGCAGTATTTT. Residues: CASSEGTVPDTQYF.

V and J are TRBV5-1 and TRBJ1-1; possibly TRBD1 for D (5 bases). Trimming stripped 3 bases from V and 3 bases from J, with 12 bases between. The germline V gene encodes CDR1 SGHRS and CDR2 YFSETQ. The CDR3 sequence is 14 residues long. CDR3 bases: TGCGCCAGCAGCTCCGGGGGGGAGTACACTGAAGCTTTCTTT. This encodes CASSSGGEYTEAFF.

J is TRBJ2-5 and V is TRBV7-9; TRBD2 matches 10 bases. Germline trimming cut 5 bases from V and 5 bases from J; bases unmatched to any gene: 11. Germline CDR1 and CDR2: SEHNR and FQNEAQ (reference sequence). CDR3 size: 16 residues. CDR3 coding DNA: TGTGCCAGCAGCCCTACTAGCGGGACCAGGGGGGAGACCCAGTACTTC. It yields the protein CASSPTSGTRGETQYF.

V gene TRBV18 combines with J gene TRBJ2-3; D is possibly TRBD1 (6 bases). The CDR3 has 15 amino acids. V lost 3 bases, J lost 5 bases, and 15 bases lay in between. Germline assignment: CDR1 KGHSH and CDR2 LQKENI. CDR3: CASSPLPRTEDTQYF. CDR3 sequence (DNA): TGTGCCAGCTCACCCTTACCCCGGACAGAAGATACGCAGTATTTT.

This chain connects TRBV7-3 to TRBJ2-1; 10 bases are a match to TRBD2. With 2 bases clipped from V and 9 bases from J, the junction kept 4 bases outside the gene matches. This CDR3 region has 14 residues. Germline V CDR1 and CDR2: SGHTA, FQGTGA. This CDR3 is CASSLSSGSGEQFF. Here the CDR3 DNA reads TGTGCCAGCAGCTTATCTAGCGGGAGCGGTGAGCAGTTCTTC.

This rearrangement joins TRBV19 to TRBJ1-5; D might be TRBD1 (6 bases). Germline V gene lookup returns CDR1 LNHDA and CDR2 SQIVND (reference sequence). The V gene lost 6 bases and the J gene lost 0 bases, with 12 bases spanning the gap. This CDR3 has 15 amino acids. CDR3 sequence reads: CASRTQGNSNQPQHF. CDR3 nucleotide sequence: TGTGCCAGTAGGACACAGGGTAATAGCAATCAGCCCCAGCATTTT.

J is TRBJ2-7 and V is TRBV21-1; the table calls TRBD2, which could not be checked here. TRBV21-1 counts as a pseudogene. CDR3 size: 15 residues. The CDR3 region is CASSKVKGRIYEQYF. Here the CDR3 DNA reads TGTGCCAGCAGCAAAGTTAAGGGGAGGATCTACGAGCAGTACTTC.

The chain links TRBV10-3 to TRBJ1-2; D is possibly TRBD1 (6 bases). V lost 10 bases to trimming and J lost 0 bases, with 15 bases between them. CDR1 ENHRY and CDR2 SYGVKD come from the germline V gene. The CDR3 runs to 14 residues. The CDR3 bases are TGTGCCACCTCCGGGACATCTTCTAACTATGGCTACACCTTC. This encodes CATSGTSSNYGYTF.

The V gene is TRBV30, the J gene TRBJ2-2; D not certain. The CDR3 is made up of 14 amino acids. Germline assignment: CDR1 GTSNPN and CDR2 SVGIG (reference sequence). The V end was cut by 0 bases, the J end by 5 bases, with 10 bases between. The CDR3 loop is CAWSVSSRTGELFF. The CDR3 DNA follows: TGTGCCTGGAGTGTGTCTAGTCGGACCGGGGAGCTGTTTTTT. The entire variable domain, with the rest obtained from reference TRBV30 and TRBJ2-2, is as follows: SQTIHQWPATLVQPVGSPLSLECTVEGTSNPNLYWYRQAAGRGLQLLFYSVGIGQISSEVPQNLSASRPQDRQFILSSKKLLLSDSGFYLCAWSVSSRTGELFFGEGSRLTVL.

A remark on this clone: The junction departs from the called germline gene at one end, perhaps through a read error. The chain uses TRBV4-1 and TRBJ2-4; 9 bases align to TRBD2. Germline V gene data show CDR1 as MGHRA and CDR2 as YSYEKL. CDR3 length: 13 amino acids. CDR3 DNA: TGCGCCAGCAGCCAAGAAGAGGGCGGGAGGGCTCACTTC. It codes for CASSQEEGGRAHF.

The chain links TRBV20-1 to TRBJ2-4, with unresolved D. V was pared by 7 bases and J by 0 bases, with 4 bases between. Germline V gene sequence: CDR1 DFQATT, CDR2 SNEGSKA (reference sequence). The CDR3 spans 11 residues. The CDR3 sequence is CSGAAKNIQYF. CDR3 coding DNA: TGCAGTGGCGCAGCCAAAAACATTCAGTACTTC.

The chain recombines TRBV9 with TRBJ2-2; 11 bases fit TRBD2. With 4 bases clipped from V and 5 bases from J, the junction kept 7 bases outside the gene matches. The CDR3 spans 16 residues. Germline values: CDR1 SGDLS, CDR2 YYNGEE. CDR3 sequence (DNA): TGTGCCAGCAGCCATCTAGCGGGAGGATTAACCGGGGAGCTGTTTTTT. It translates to CASSHLAGGLTGELFF.

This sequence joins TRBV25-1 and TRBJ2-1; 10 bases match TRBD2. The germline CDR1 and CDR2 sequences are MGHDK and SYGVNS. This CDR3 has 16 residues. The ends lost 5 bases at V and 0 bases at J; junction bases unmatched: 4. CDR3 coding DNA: TGTGCCAGCAGTAGGACTAGCGGAAGCTCCTACAATGAGCAGTTCTTC. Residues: CASSRTSGSSYNEQFF.

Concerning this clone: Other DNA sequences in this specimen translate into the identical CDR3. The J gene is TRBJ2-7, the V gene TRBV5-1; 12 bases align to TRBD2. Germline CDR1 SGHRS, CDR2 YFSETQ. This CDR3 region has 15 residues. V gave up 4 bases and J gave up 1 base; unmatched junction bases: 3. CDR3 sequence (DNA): TGCGCCAGCAGCATCGGGACTAGCGGGTCCTACGAGCAGTACTTC. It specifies CASSIGTSGSYEQYF.

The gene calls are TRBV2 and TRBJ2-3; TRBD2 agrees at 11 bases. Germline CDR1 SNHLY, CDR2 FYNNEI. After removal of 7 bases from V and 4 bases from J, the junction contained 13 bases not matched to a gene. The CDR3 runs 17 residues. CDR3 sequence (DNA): TGTGCCAGCATTGGAGGGGTAGCGGGAGGGTTGGCAGATACGCAGTATTTT. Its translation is CASIGGVAGGLADTQYF.

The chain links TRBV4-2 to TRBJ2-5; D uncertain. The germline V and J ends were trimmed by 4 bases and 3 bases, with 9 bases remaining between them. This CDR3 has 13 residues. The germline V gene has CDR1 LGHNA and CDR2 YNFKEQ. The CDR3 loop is CASSRTAEETQYF. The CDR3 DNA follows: TGTGCCAGCAGCCGGACGGCAGAAGAGACCCAGTACTTC.

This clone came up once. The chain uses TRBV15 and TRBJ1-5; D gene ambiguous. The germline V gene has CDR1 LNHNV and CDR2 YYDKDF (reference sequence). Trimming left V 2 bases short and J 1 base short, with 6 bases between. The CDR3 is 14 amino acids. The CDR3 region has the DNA TGTGCCACCAGCAGAAACCCAAGCAATCAGCCCCAGCATTTT. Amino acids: CATSRNPSNQPQHF.

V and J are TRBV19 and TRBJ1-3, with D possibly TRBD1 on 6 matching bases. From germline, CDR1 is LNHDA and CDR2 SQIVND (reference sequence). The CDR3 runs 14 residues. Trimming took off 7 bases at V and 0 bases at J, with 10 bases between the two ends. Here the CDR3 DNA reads TGTGCCAGTACAGGACAGAGCTCTGGAAACACCATATATTTT. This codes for CASTGQSSGNTIYF.

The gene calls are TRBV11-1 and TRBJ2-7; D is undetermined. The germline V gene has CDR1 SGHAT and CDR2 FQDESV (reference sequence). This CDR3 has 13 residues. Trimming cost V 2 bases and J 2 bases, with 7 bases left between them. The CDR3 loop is CASSLSSTYEQYF. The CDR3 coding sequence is TGTGCCAGCAGCTTAAGTTCCACCTACGAGCAGTACTTC.

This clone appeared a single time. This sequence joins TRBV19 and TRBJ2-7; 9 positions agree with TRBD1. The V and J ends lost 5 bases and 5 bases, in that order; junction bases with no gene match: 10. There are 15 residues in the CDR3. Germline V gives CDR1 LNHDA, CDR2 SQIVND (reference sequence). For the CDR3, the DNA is TGTGCCAGTAGTGTAGTAGGACAGGGGTCGCACGAGCAGTACTTC. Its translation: CASSVVGQGSHEQYF.

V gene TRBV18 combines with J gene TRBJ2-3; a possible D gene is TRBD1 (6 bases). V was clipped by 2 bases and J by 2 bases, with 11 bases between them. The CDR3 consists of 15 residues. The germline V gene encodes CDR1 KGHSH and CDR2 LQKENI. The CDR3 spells CASSPAGVNTDTQYF. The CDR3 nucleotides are TGTGCCAGCTCACCAGCAGGGGTTAACACAGATACGCAGTATTTT. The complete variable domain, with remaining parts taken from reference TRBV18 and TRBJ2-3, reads NAGVMQNPRHLVRRRGQEARLRCSPMKGHSHVYWYRQLPEEGLKFMVYLQKENIIDESGMPKERFSAEFPKEGPSILRIQQVVRGDSAAYFCASSPAGVNTDTQYFGPGTRLTVL.

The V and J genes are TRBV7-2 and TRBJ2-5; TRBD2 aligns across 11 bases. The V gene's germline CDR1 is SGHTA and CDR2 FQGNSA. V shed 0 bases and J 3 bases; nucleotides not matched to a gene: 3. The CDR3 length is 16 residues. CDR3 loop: CASSLAKLAGEETQYF. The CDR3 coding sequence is TGTGCCAGCAGCTTAGCCAAACTAGCGGGAGAAGAGACCCAGTACTTC.

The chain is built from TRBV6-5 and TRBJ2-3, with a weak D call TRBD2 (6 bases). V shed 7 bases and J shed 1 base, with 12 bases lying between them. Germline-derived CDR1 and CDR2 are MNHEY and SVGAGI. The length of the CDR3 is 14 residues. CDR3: CASKRAAGTDTQYF. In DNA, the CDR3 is TGTGCCAGCAAGCGGGCGGCTGGCACAGATACGCAGTATTTT.